This entry features one T cell receptor beta chain sequence. Its target is not known. The data are from a study of shared clonotypes between healthy human individuals. Study-level points and caveats: It was the non-shared clonotypes that had lower generation probabilities than clonotypes shared by all four donors. In general, naive subsets displayed greater estimated richness than memory subsets did.

On sorted subsets, replicate PCRs used 150 to 250 ng DNA, or about 33,000 T cell genomes. Here immunoSEQ multiplex PCR was the method, and the copy in TCRdb shows in-frame clones only, minus some. In the table there are about 2 million clones, about 95% of which are singletons. The junction had 9 bases not matched to a gene; V was cut back by 5 bases and J by 5 bases. Looked up from germline, CDR1 is PRHDT and CDR2 is FYEKMQ (reference sequence). The CDR3 contains 15 residues. Naivety among CD8 cells was defined by CD45RO negativity and positive CCR7 selection, thereby excluding terminally differentiated effector memory CD45RA+ cells.

The sample comprised naive CD8+ T cells sorted from blood. This TCR derives from a man younger than 30 in good health. The chain links TRBV13 to TRBJ2-1, with 7 bases identical to TRBD2. The CDR3 DNA is TGTGCCAGCAGCGGTAGGGAGGGCCCCAACAATGAGCAGTTCTTC. Translation: CASSGREGPNNEQFF.